This T cell receptor (beta chain) is drawn from a study of T cells in narcolepsy. Sequenced by immunoSEQ multiplex PCR; TCRdb stores in-frame clones only, minus some. The table shows tens of thousands of clones, with about four fifths occurring only once. This TCR came from a human donor with narcolepsy. Material for sequencing was CD45RA- memory CD4+ T cells from PBMCs.

This chain's CDR3 is CASSPGQVYGYTF. CDR3 DNA: TGTGCCAGCAGTCCGGGACAGGTCTATGGCTACACCTTC. The chain joins TRBV2 to TRBJ1-2, with 8 bases lining up with TRBD1. J was trimmed by 4 bases and V by 5 bases; bases with no gene match: 3. CDR1 is SNHLY and CDR2 is FYNNEI in the germline V gene. The CDR3 runs 13 residues.